This T cell receptor beta chain stems from a study of CD8+CD57+ T cells in acquired aplastic anemia. For the study at large: Sorted cells (CD4+ and CD8+) yielded DNA amounts that averaged about 3.4 ug. Around 11 million reads, on average, were obtained for CD4+ cells from healthy donors.

This clonotype was observed at least ten times. Its specificity is unknown. The template used for profiling TCR beta VDJ and CDR3 was genomic DNA. TCRdb re-called the reads through MiXCR, storing one row per CDR3 protein. The table records under 200,000 distinct CDR3 sequences, 63% of them present only once. Looked up from germline, CDR1 is SGHTS and CDR2 is YDEGEE. Between the trimmed V and J ends, which lost 4 bases and 0 bases, there was a span of 17 bases. The CDR3 totals 17 residues. Study findings and constraints: Overlapping CD8+ CDR3 repertoires of patients and controls contained around 31 shared sequences.

The source is a human donor in good health. This sequence joins TRBV5-8 and TRBJ2-1; no clear D. The sample comprised sorted CD4+, CD8+, or CD8+CD57+ T cells (not recorded which) from PBMCs. CDR3 coding DNA: TGTGCCAGCAGCCCTGGACCTCCTGCGGCCTCCTACAATGAGCAGTTCTTC. Translating gives CASSPGPPAASYNEQFF.